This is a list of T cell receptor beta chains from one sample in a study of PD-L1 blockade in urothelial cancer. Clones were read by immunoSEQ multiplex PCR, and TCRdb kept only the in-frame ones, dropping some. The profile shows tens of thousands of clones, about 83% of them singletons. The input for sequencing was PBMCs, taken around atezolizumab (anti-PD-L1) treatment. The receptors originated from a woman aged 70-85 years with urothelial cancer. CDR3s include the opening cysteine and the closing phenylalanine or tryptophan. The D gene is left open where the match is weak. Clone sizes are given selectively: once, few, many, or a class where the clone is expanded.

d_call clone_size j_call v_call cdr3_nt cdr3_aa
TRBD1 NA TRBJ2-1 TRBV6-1 TGTGCCAGCAGTGACTGGGACAGGGTCGCCTACAATGAGCAGTTCTTC CASSDWDRVAYNEQFF
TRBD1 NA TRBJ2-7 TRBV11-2 TGTGCCAGTACGGGACAGGACAGCTCCTACGAGCAGTACTTC CASTGQDSSYEQYF
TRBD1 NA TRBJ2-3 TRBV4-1 TGCGCCAGCAGCCAAGGGGACAGGGGGTTGGATACGCAGTATTTT CASSQGDRGLDTQYF
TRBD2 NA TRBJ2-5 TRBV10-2 TGCGCCAGCAGGCGGGGGGCCGGGGAGACCCAGTACTTC CASRRGAGETQYF
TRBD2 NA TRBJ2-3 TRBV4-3 TGCGCCAGCAGCGGGACTAGCGGGGGCCGCACAGATACGCAGTATTTT CASSGTSGGRTDTQYF
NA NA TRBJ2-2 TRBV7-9 TGTGCCAGCAGCAATTCAGGCAGTCCCGGGGAGCTGTTTTTT CASSNSGSPGELFF
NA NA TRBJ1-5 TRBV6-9 TGTGCCAGCAGTTCCAGGGTGGCTAGCAATCAGCCCCAGCATTTT CASSSRVASNQPQHF
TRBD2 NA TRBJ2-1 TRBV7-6 TGTGCCAGCAGCTTAGATAACTTAGCGGGGGAGCAGTTCTTC CASSLDNLAGEQFF
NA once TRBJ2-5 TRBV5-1 TGCGCCAGCAGCACCTGGGGCCTTGACGGAACACAAGAGACCCAGTACTTC CASSTWGLDGTQETQYF
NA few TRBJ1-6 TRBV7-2 TGTGCCAGCAGCTTATATGGGCGACAGTTTAATTCACCCCTCCACTTT CASSLYGRQFNSPLHF
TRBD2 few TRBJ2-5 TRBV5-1 TGCGCCAGCAGCCGGGACCCTAGCGGGAGTGGTGAGACCCAGTACTTC CASSRDPSGSGETQYF
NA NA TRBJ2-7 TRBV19 TGTGCCAGTAGCCGGTCTGGGCCCTACGAGCAGTACTTC CASSRSGPYEQYF
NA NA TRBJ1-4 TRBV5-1 TGCGCCAGCAGCCGGGGAGAGGGTGAAAAACTGTTTTTT CASSRGEGEKLFF
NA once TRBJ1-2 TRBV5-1 TGCGCCAGCAGCTTGGGGACAGAGAACTATGGCTACACCTTC CASSLGTENYGYTF